This T cell receptor beta chain was identified in a study of blood T cell repertoires in COVID-19. The protocol was immunoSEQ multiplex PCR, while the TCRdb copy is restricted to in-frame clones and leaves out a portion. The profile shows around 180,000 clones, about 82% of them singletons. Per the germline V gene, CDR1 is SQVTM and CDR2 is ANQGSEA. The CDR3 is 13 residues long. V lost 7 bases, J lost 3 bases, and 7 bases stayed unmatched. This TCR was recovered from a woman aged 30 to 39 who had recovered from COVID-19. The J gene is TRBJ2-5, the V gene TRBV29-1; TRBD2 aligns across 8 bases. The sample taken for sequencing was PBMCs or T cells enriched from blood (not recorded which). CDR3 residues: CSGYPGGKETQYF. The CDR3 region has the DNA TGCAGCGGGTACCCGGGAGGGAAAGAGACCCAGTACTTC.